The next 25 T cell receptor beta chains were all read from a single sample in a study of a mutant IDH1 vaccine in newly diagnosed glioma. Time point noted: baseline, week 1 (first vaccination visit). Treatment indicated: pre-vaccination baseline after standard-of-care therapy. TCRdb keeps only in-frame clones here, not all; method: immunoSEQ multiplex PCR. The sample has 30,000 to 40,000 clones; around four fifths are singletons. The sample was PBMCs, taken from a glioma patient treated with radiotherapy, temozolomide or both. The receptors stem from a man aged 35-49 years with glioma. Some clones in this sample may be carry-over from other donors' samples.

The CDR3 sequence: CASSISGTLQPQHF. The CDR3 region has the DNA TGTGCCAGTAGTATCTCCGGGACCCTTCAGCCCCAGCATTTT. V gene TRBV19 combines with J gene TRBJ1-5; D might be TRBD1 (5 bases). CDR3 length: 14 amino acids. V lost 3 bases and J lost 6, with 12 bases in between. Per germline, CDR1 LNHDA and CDR2 SQIVND (reference sequence).

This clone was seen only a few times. CDR3 sequence (DNA): TGTGCCAGCAGCCAAGGCCGGAACACTGAAGCTTTCTTT. Amino acid sequence: CASSQGRNTEAFF. The rearrangement uses TRBV4-2 and TRBJ1-1; D is uncertain. Trimming shortened V by 1 base and J by 1 base, and 4 bases separated the two germline ends. CDR1 and CDR2 (germline): LGHNA, YNFKEQ. The CDR3 is 13 residues long.

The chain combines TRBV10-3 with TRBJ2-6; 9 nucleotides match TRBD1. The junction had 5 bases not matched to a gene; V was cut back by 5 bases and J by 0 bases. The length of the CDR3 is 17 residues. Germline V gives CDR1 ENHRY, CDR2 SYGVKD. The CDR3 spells CAISPGQGFSGANVLTF. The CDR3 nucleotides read TGTGCCATCAGTCCGGGACAGGGTTTCTCTGGGGCCAACGTCCTGACTTTC.

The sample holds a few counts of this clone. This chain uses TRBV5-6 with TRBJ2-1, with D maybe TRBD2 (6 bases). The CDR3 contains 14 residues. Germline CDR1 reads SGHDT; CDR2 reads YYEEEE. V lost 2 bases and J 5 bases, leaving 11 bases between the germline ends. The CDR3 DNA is TGTGCCAGCAGCTTTCCGGGACTTCACAATGAGCAGTTCTTC. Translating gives CASSFPGLHNEQFF.

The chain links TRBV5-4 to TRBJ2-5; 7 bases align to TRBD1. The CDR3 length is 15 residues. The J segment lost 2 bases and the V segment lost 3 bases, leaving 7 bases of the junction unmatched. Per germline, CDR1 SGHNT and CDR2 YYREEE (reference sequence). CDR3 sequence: CASSSGTAAQETQYF. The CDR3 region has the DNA TGTGCCAGCAGCTCCGGGACAGCGGCTCAAGAGACCCAGTACTTC.

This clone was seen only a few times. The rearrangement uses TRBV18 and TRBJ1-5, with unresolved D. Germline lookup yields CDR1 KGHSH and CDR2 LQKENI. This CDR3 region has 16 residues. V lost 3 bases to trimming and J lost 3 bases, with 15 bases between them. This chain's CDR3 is CASSPLGGSDNQPQHF. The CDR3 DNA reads TGTGCCAGCTCACCCCTCGGAGGGAGTGACAATCAGCCCCAGCATTTT.

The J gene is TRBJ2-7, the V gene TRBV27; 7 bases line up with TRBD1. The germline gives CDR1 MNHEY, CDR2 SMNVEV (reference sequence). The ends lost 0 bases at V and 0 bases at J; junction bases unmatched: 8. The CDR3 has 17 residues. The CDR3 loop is CASSLSRGLPSSYEQYF. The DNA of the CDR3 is TGTGCCAGCAGTTTATCGAGGGGGCTACCCAGCTCCTACGAGCAGTACTTC.

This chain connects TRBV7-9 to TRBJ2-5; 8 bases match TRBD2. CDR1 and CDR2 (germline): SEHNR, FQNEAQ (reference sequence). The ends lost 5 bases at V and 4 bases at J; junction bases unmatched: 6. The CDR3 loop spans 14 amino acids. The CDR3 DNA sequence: TGTGCCAGCAGCCCGGGAGGACTAGCAGAGACCCAGTACTTC. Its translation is CASSPGGLAETQYF.

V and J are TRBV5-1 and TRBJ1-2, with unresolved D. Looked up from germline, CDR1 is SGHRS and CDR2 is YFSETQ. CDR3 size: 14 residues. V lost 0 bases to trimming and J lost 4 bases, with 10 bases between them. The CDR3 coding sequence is TGCGCCAGCAGCTTGGAAGGAGTAGCCTATGGCTACACCTTC. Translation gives CASSLEGVAYGYTF.

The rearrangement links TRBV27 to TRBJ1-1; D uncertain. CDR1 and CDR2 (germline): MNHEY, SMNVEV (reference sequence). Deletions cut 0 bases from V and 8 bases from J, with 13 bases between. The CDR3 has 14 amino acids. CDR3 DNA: TGTGCCAGCAGTTTATCGAGGACCTTAGGCGAAGCTTTCTTT. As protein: CASSLSRTLGEAFF.

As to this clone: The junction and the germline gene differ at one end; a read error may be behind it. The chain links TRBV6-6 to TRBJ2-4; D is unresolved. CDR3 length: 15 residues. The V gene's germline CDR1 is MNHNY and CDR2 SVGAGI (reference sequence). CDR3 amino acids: CASNYNGVYGDIQYF. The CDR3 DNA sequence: TGTGCCAGCAATTACAACGGAGTTTATGGGGACATTCAGTACTTC.

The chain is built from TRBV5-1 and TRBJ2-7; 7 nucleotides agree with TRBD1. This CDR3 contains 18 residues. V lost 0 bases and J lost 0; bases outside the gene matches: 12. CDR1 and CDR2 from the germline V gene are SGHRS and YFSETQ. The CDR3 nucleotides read TGCGCCAGCAGCTTGGCTACCTCCGGGACAGTTAGCTCCTACGAGCAGTACTTC. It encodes CASSLATSGTVSSYEQYF.

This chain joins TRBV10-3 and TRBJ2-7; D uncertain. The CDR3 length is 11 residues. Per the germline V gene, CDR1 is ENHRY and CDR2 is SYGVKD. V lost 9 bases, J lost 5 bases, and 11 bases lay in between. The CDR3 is CAIGRSNEQYF. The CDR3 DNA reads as TGTGCCATAGGTCGTTCAAACGAGCAGTACTTC.

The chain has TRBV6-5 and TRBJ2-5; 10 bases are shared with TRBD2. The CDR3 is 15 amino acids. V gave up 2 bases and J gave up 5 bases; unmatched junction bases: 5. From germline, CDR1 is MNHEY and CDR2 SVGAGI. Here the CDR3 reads CASSYSGTSVETQYF. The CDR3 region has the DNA TGTGCCAGCAGTTACAGTGGGACTAGCGTGGAGACCCAGTACTTC.

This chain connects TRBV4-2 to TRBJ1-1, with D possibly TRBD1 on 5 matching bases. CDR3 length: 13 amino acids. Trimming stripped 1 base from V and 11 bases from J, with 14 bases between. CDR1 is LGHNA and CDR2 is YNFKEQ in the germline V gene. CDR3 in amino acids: CASSQVGAEGAFF. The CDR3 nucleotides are TGTGCCAGCAGCCAAGTAGGAGCGGAGGGGGCTTTCTTT.

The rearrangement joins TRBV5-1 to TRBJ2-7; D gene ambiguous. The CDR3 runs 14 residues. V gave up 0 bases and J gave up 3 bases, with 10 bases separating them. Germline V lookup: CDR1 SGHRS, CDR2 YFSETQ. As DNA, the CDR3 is TGCGCCAGCAGCTTGGGAGTGGCAGTCTACGAGCAGTACTTC. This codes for CASSLGVAVYEQYF.

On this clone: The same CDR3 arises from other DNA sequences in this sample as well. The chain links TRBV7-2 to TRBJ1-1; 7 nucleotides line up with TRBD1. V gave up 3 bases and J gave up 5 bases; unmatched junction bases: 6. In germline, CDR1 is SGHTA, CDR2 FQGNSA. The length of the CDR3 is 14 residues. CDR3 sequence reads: CASSFRQGGTEAFF. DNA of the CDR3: TGTGCCAGCAGCTTTCGACAGGGAGGTACTGAAGCTTTCTTT.

The CDR3 DNA is TGTGCCAGCAGCTTGGTGGGGGGGTTGAATGGCTACACCTTC. Translation: CASSLVGGLNGYTF. This chain uses TRBV5-6 with TRBJ1-2, with D maybe TRBD1 (5 bases). The V end was cut by 0 bases, the J end by 6 bases, with 12 bases between. Germline V gene sequence: CDR1 SGHDT, CDR2 YYEEEE. The CDR3 contains 14 residues.

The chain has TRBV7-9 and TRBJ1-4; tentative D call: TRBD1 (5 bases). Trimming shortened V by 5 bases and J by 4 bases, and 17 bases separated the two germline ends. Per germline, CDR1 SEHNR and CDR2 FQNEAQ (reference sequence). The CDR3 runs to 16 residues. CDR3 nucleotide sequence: TGTGCCAGCAGCCCCCGGCGGGGACCTAATAATGAAAAACTGTTTTTT. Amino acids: CASSPRRGPNNEKLFF.

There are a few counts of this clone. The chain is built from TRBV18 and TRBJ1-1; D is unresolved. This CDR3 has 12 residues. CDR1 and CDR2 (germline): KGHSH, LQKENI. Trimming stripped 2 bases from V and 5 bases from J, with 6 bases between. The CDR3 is CASSPSRTEAFF. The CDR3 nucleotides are TGTGCCAGCTCACCAAGTCGGACTGAAGCTTTCTTT.

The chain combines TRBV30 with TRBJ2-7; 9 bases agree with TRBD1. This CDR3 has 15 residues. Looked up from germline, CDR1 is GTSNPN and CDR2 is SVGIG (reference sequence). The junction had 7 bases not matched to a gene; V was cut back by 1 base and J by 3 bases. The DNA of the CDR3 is TGTGCCTGGAGTGCCGGGACAGGGTGGTTCTACGAGCAGTACTTC. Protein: CAWSAGTGWFYEQYF.

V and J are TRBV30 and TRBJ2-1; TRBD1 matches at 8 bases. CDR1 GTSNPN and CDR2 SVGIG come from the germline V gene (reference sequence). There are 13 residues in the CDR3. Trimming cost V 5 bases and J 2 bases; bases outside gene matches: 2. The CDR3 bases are TGTGCCTGGGGACAGGGCCCCTACAATGAGCAGTTCTTC. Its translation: CAWGQGPYNEQFF.

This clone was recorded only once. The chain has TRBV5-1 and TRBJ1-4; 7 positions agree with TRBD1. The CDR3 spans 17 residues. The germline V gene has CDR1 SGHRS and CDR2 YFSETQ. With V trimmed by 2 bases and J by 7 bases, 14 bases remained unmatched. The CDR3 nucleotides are TGCGCCAGCAGCTTCGACAGGGCGGGGGTTAGTTTTGAAAAACTGTTTTTT. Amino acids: CASSFDRAGVSFEKLFF.

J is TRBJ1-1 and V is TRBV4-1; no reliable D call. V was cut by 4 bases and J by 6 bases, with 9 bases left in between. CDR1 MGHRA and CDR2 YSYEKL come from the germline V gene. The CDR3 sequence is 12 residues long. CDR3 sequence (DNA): TGCGCCAGCAGCCCCCGAAAGGCTGAAGCTTTCTTT. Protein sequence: CASSPRKAEAFF.

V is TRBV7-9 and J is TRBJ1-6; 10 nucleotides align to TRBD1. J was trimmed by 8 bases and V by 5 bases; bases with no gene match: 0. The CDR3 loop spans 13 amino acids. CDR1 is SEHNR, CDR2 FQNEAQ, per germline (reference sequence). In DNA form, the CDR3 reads TGTGCCAGCAGCGGACAGGGGGATTCACCCCTCCACTTT. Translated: CASSGQGDSPLHF.